The 4 T cell receptor beta chains below were found in one sample sequenced in a study of blood T cell repertoires in COVID-19. Only in-frame clones appear in the TCRdb table, and some are missing; sequencing was by immunoSEQ multiplex PCR. The data hold approximately 200,000 clones, with about 82% observed a single time. Sequenced sample: peripheral blood. The receptor set was obtained from a woman of 80 years or more with acute or convalescent COVID-19.

The rearrangement links TRBV2 to TRBJ1-5, with TRBD1 identical over 7 bases. This CDR3 contains 14 residues. Germline loops: CDR1 SNHLY, CDR2 FYNNEI. J was trimmed by 4 bases and V by 4 bases; bases with no gene match: 4. CDR3: CASSGLQGNQPQHF. CDR3 nucleotide sequence: TGTGCCAGCAGTGGTCTACAGGGGAATCAGCCCCAGCATTTT.

The genes are TRBV18 and TRBJ2-4, with D tentatively TRBD1 (5 bases). This CDR3 is built from 15 residues. With 0 bases removed from V and 7 bases from J, the gap between germline ends came to 13 bases. Germline V lookup: CDR1 KGHSH, CDR2 LQKENI. In DNA form, the CDR3 reads TGTGCCAGCTCACCACCAATCAGGGCGAAGAACATTCAGTACTTC. It translates to CASSPPIRAKNIQYF. The complete variable domain, with remaining parts taken from reference TRBV18 and TRBJ2-4, reads NAGVMQNPRHLVRRRGQEARLRCSPMKGHSHVYWYRQLPEEGLKFMVYLQKENIIDESGMPKERFSAEFPKEGPSILRIQQVVRGDSAAYFCASSPPIRAKNIQYFGAGTRLSVL.

This clone showed up just once. The gene calls are TRBV6-2 or TRBV6-3 and TRBJ1-6; 11 bases line up with TRBD1. The CDR3 is 16 amino acids. Trimming took 7 bases from V and 9 from J; bases not matched to a gene: 11. CDR1 is MNHEY and CDR2 is SVGEGT in the germline V gene. The CDR3: CASTPGRTGGSSPLHF. The DNA for the CDR3 is TGTGCCAGCACCCCGGGTCGGACAGGGGGCTCTTCACCCCTCCACTTT.

The chain carries TRBV11-3 and TRBJ2-7; D might be TRBD2 (5 bases). Germline V gene lookup returns CDR1 SGHNT and CDR2 YENEEA. This CDR3 has 11 amino acids. Trimming took 5 bases from V and 9 from J, leaving 11 bases between them. CDR3 bases: TGTGCCAGCAGCGACGGAGGCGTGCAGTACTTC. Amino acids: CASSDGGVQYF.